The entry that follows covers one T cell receptor beta chain sequence. The data derive from a study of control samples from healthy donors and cancer patients. Using immunoSEQ multiplex PCR, the repertoire was profiled, and TCRdb retains in-frame clones only, with some absent. The table shows fewer than 200,000 clones, with over 90% occurring only once. The ends were cut back, 2 bases at V and 4 bases at J, with 11 bases in the middle. CDR3 length: 14 residues. Germline loops: CDR1 MNHEY, CDR2 SVGEGT. The TCR originated in a woman aged 25 to 45 in good health. Sequenced input: blood. This sequence joins TRBV6-2 or TRBV6-3 and TRBJ2-5; D remains ambiguous. For the CDR3, the DNA is TGTGCCAGCAGTTACGTATTACCCACAGAGACCCAGTACTTC. Translated, it gives CASSYVLPTETQYF.